These 9 T cell receptor beta chains share one sample of origin, sequenced in a study of esophageal squamous cell carcinoma under preoperative chemotherapy (dated by TCRdb to the late 2010s). Libraries were made using PCR. Sequencing was performed on a HiSeq X Ten. The raw public reads went through TCRdb reprocessing: fastp at Q25, MiXCR clone calling, in-frame beta chains kept. Here each entry gathers all rows of one CDR3 protein and keeps the most common genes and DNA. The sample data list fewer than 40,000 distinct CDR3 sequences, and about half of these were observed just once. The ten largest make up roughly 12% of the sample. In light of the paper, this sample's time point label describes: before preoperative PTX-NDP chemotherapy. This sample was obtained from a patient given preoperative chemotherapy. These receptors all come from a human donor with esophageal squamous cell carcinoma. The donor label of this sample is uncertain.

This clonotype was recorded a few times. The gene calls are TRBV20-1 and TRBJ2-3; 13 bases are shared with TRBD2. The germline CDR1 and CDR2 sequences are DFQATT and SNEGSKA (reference sequence). The CDR3 totals 16 residues. J lost 8 bases, V lost 0 bases, and 8 bases had no gene match. CDR3 amino acids: CSARDLLAGGSGTQYF. The CDR3 region has the DNA TGCAGTGCTAGAGATTTACTAGCGGGGGGGTCCGGTACGCAGTATTTT.

This clonotype appeared many times. J is TRBJ2-3 and V is TRBV6-2 or TRBV6-3, with 13 bases that match TRBD2. The V gene end was trimmed by 6 bases and the J gene end by 5 bases; junction bases not matched to a gene: 5. The CDR3 has 15 residues. Looked up from germline, CDR1 is MNHEY and CDR2 is SVGEGT. In nucleotides, the CDR3 is TGTGCCAGCAGACTAGCGGGAGGGCCCGGAGATACGCAGTATTTT. It yields the protein CASRLAGGPGDTQYF.

This sequence joins TRBV12-3 or TRBV12-4 and TRBJ2-5; a possible D gene is TRBD2 (7 bases). V lost 9 bases and J 8 bases, leaving 25 bases between the germline ends. The CDR3 loop spans 15 amino acids. The CDR3 nucleotides are TGTGCCAGGGGGGGGGGGGGCAGGGACCCAGATACCCAGTACTTC. Protein sequence: CARGGGGRDPDTQYF.

The chain has TRBV29-1 and TRBJ2-3, with TRBD2 as a possible D gene (5 bases). Matching the DNA end better, TRBJ2-1 makes the J call doubtful. The germline V gene encodes CDR1 SQVTM and CDR2 ANQGSEA. CDR3 size: 16 residues. This CDR3 reads CSVRGSGSSSYNEQFF. CDR3 DNA: TGCAGCGTCCGAGGTTCGGGGAGCTCCTCCTACAATGAGCAGTTCTTC.

The J gene is TRBJ2-1, the V gene TRBV6-2 or TRBV6-3, with 11 bases fitting TRBD2. After removal of 2 bases from V and 10 bases from J, the junction contained 7 bases not matched to a gene. The CDR3 sequence is 15 residues long. The germline gives CDR1 MNHEY, CDR2 SVGEGT. The CDR3 region is CASSYPTSGNYEQFF. CDR3 nucleotide sequence: TGTGCCAGCAGTTACCCGACTAGCGGGAACTACGAGCAGTTCTTC.

As regards this clonotype: Germline is not matched at one junction end, which may reflect a read error. The chain uses TRBV7-3 and TRBJ2-4, with D possibly TRBD2 on 6 matching bases. The CDR3 totals 17 residues. Germline V gives CDR1 SGHTA, CDR2 FQGTGA. CDR3 in DNA: TGTGCCAGCAGCGCGGGGCCGGCGGGCCGTGTCCAAGACATCCAGTACTTC. Translating gives CASSAGPAGRVQDIQYF.

This clonotype was observed at least ten times. The chain combines TRBV11-3 with TRBJ2-1; TRBD2 matches 7 bases. V lost 2 bases to trimming and J lost 13 bases; unmatched junction nucleotides: 14. CDR3 length: 15 amino acids. CDR1 and CDR2 from the germline V gene are SGHNT and YENEEA. In DNA form, the CDR3 reads TGTGCCAGCAGCTTAAATGCGGGAGCGGTCGAGACCCAGTTCTTC. It yields the protein CASSLNAGAVETQFF.

This clonotype was seen more than once but under ten times. The chain joins TRBV7-9 to TRBJ2-3; 7 bases fit TRBD1. CDR3 length: 14 residues. Germline CDR1 reads SEHNR; CDR2 reads FQNEAQ (reference sequence). V was clipped by 3 bases and J by 2 bases; unmatched bases: 2. CDR3 sequence reads: CASSFDRATDTQYF. In nucleotides, the CDR3 is TGTGCCAGCAGCTTCGACAGGGCCACAGATACGCAGTATTTT.

This clonotype was observed at least ten times. This chain's CDR3 is CASSRDNEGYNEQFF. CDR3 bases: TGTGCCAGCAGCCGGGACAACGAAGGGTACAATGAGCAGTTCTTC. The V gene is TRBV6-1, the J gene TRBJ2-1; D might be TRBD1 (6 bases). Trimming cost V 6 bases and J 4 bases, with 16 bases left between them. The CDR3 is 15 amino acids. Looked up from germline, CDR1 is MNHNS and CDR2 is SASEGT.